One and the same sample provided the 10 T cell receptor beta chains below, sequenced in a study of T cell responses to AZD1222 COVID-19 vaccine. The repertoire was sequenced with immunoSEQ multiplex PCR; TCRdb's copy has only in-frame clones and lacks some. The sample carries approximately 170,000 clones, 70% to 90% recorded once. This sample comprised peripheral blood, obtained 28 days after the second AZD1222 dose. The receptors here all came from an adult who received the AZD1222 COVID-19 vaccine.

The rearrangement uses TRBV7-6 and TRBJ2-7; D is possibly TRBD1 or TRBD2 (5 bases each). Germline CDR1 is SGHVS and CDR2 is FNYEAQ. The V end was cut by 0 bases, the J end by 6 bases, with 12 bases between. This CDR3 comprises 14 residues. The CDR3 bases are TGTGCCAGCAGCTTAGCCCCTAAAGGGACCGAGCAGTACTTC. Amino acids: CASSLAPKGTEQYF.

The chain links TRBV11-3 to TRBJ1-1; TRBD1 might be the D (5 bases). CDR3 length: 13 amino acids. The V end was cut by 2 bases, the J end by 7 bases, with 11 bases between. The germline V gene encodes CDR1 SGHNT and CDR2 YENEEA. CDR3 in amino acids: CASSLTQGREAFF. The CDR3 DNA sequence: TGTGCCAGCAGCTTAACCCAGGGCCGTGAAGCTTTCTTT.

This rearrangement joins TRBV9 to TRBJ2-7; D not certain. CDR1 and CDR2 (germline): SGDLS, YYNGEE. Deletions cut 4 bases from V and 0 bases from J, with 14 bases between. CDR3 size: 15 residues. In DNA, the CDR3 is TGTGCCAGCAGCCCTGGGTCCGAGAGCTCCTACGAGCAGTACTTC. It yields the protein CASSPGSESSYEQYF.

The CDR3 region is CASSGQGSEKLFF. DNA of the CDR3: TGTGCCAGCTCGGGTCAAGGGAGTGAAAAACTGTTTTTT. This chain uses TRBV4-2 with TRBJ1-4, with D uncertain. Germline V gene lookup returns CDR1 LGHNA and CDR2 YNFKEQ. With 8 bases removed from V and 7 bases from J, the gap between germline ends came to 14 bases. The CDR3 has 13 residues.

This clone showed up just once. V usage is TRBV12-5 and J usage is TRBJ2-7; D not resolved. Trimming pared 0 bases from V and 8 bases from J, leaving 8 bases between. The CDR3 runs 12 residues. The germline V gene encodes CDR1 LGHNT and CDR2 FRNRAP. For the CDR3, the DNA is TGTGCTAGTGGTTTGGTGGCGCTACAGCAGTACTTC. This encodes CASGLVALQQYF.

The V and J genes are TRBV6-1 and TRBJ1-5, with 10 nucleotides matching TRBD1. Germline V gene sequence: CDR1 MNHNS, CDR2 SASEGT. Trimming at V came to 1 base and at J to 11 bases, leaving 8 bases not matched to a gene. The CDR3 length is 15 residues. CDR3 loop: CASSEGTGGVGSQHF. In DNA, the CDR3 is TGTGCCAGCAGTGAAGGGACAGGGGGGGTCGGGTCCCAGCATTTT.

The chain links TRBV5-6 to TRBJ1-6, with D possibly matching TRBD1 (5 bases). The V gene lost 4 bases and the J gene lost 6 bases, with 8 bases spanning the gap. In germline, CDR1 is SGHDT, CDR2 YYEEEE. This CDR3 comprises 13 residues. The CDR3 DNA reads TGTGCCAGCAGCCCGGGACCTAATTCACCCCTCCACTTT. It yields the protein CASSPGPNSPLHF.

The V and J genes are TRBV28 and TRBJ1-2, with D hard to call. The CDR3 totals 12 residues. Germline V gene sequence: CDR1 MDHEN, CDR2 SYDVKM. Between the trimmed V and J ends, which lost 5 bases and 7 bases, there was a span of 11 bases. CDR3 nucleotides: TGTGCCAGCAGTGAAGGGAAAGGTGGCTACACCTTC. Protein sequence: CASSEGKGGYTF.

This rearrangement joins TRBV12-3 or TRBV12-4 to TRBJ1-2; D gene ambiguous. The V and J ends lost 8 bases and 8 bases respectively, with 15 bases between them. The CDR3 totals 12 residues. CDR3 loop: CASLINSGGYTF. For the CDR3, the DNA is TGTGCCAGCCTTATTAATTCTGGAGGCTACACCTTC.

The rearrangement uses TRBV20-1 and TRBJ1-6, with a tentative D call TRBD1 (5 bases). V was pared by 3 bases and J by 7 bases, with 19 bases between. CDR1 DFQATT and CDR2 SNEGSKA come from the germline V gene (reference sequence). The CDR3 spans 16 residues. The DNA of the CDR3 is TGCAGTGCTAGTGGCGGACACGGGGGGGTAAATTCACCCCTCCACTTT. It translates to CSASGGHGGVNSPLHF.